These T cell receptor beta chains were read from a single sample in a study of T cell repertoires in cytomegalovirus infection. In TCRdb, the reads were re-called with MiXCR into one record per CDR3 protein. The sample yields about 740,000 distinct CDR3 sequences, less than 40% seen once. The sequenced material came from PBMCs. These TCRs come from a human donor in good health (CMV status not recorded). Some clones in this sample may be carry-over from other donors' samples. Both conserved end residues are part of each CDR3.

v_call	cdr3_length	j_call	cdr3_aa
TRBV12-3/TRBV12-4	15	TRBJ1-2	CASSGEGQGIYGYTF
TRBV9	14	TRBJ2-7	CASSVAQGDYEQYF
TRBV7-9	17	TRBJ1-4	CASSLLPPRGANEKLFF
TRBV7-6	14	TRBJ2-5	CASSLRQGVETQYF
TRBV5-4	15	TRBJ2-1	CASTPRLDSYNEQFF
TRBV7-9	17	TRBJ2-5	CASSLRGRGGSPETQYF
TRBV4-1	15	TRBJ2-7	CASSQDLGGPYEQYF
TRBV7-2	13	TRBJ1-1	CASSLWGRTEAFF
TRBV7-2	16	TRBJ2-1	CASSFGTRGSRNEQFF
TRBV7-6	15	TRBJ1-1	CASSVSGGKDTEAFF
TRBV12-3/TRBV12-4	16	TRBJ2-5	CASSSPLAGSQETQYF
TRBV7-8	14	TRBJ2-7	CASSLATAGYEQYF
TRBV19	15	TRBJ1-1	CASTTWAREDTEAFF
TRBV19	15	TRBJ1-1	CASTAWGFGNGEAFF
TRBV28	13	TRBJ1-5	CASSLTGEQPQHF
TRBV7-8	15	TRBJ1-2	CASTPGTRSNYGYTF
TRBV7-8	16	TRBJ2-7	CASSLELIGPPGEQYF
TRBV7-6	14	TRBJ1-1	CASSSGVLNTEAFF
TRBV28	18	TRBJ2-6	CASRTPDGGGRGANVLTF
TRBV19	16	TRBJ1-1	CASSIRVGPVNTEAFF
TRBV27	16	TRBJ1-1	CASSPYRGQGMTEAFF
TRBV28	14	TRBJ2-5	CASSVSGGQETQYF
TRBV7-6	15	TRBJ2-7	CASSRTGGVVYEQYF
TRBV19	16	TRBJ1-2	CASSRTTRPANYGYTF
TRBV7-3	14	TRBJ2-4	CASSLAGTGVVQYF
TRBV4-1	17	TRBJ2-1	CASSPAGQGGSYNEQFF
TRBV7-8	14	TRBJ2-1	CASSRGGLYNEQFF
TRBV6-2/TRBV6-3	13	TRBJ2-2	CASSYAGTGELFF
TRBV7-3	13	TRBJ2-4	CASSVTSRDIQYF
TRBV11-3	13	TRBJ1-3	CASSSEFGNTIYF
TRBV28	15	TRBJ1-5	CASSAAEGSNQPQHF